The 23 T cell receptor beta chains below come from one sample, sequenced in a study of CD8 T cell repertoires and HIV-1 epitope variants (dated by TCRdb to 2018 to 2020). Libraries were prepared through the immunoSEQ multiplex PCR assay. Not all clones reach the TCRdb copy of this immuneACCESS table, which keeps in-frame sequences only. Checked studies attribute under half of the gap to unresolved V genes and leave the rest unexplained. In all, the sample holds more than 85,000 clones, and roughly four fifths of those were seen once. The ten largest clones capture about 26% of the sample. The sequenced sample was uncultured baseline CD8+ T cells from peripheral blood mononuclear cells (PBMCs). These receptors came from a male donor with HIV.

This clone was seen just once. Here the CDR3 DNA reads TGTGCCAGCAGCTTTCGCGCCGGGTACTCCTACAATGAGCAGTTCTTC. Its translation is CASSFRAGYSYNEQFF. The chain recombines TRBV7-2 with TRBJ2-1; D remains unclear. CDR3 length: 16 amino acids. V lost 3 bases and J 0 bases, leaving 12 bases between the germline ends. Germline assignment: CDR1 SGHTA and CDR2 FQGNSA.

The chain has TRBV4-2 and TRBJ2-2, with 8 positions matching TRBD2. CDR1 and CDR2 (germline): LGHNA, YNFKEQ. The CDR3 extends over 18 amino acids. Trimming at V came to 2 bases and at J to 2 bases, leaving 10 bases not matched to a gene. The CDR3 DNA follows: TGTGCCAGCAGCCAATCCCCTATCGGGGGGGCCAACACCGGGGAGCTGTTTTTT. Protein: CASSQSPIGGANTGELFF.

This chain links TRBV19 with TRBJ2-1; D unclear. The germline V and J ends were trimmed by 4 bases and 4 bases, with 8 bases remaining between them. CDR3 size: 13 residues. The V gene's germline CDR1 is LNHDA and CDR2 SQIVND (reference sequence). The CDR3 is CASSRGLYNEQFF. The CDR3 coding sequence is TGTGCCAGTAGTAGGGGTCTGTACAATGAGCAGTTCTTC.

This clone was found a few times. The chain joins TRBV29-1 to TRBJ2-5, with D perhaps TRBD2 (7 bases). Trimming cost V 6 bases and J 5 bases, with 22 bases left between them. There are 15 residues in the CDR3. Germline V CDR1 and CDR2: SQVTM, ANQGSEA. The DNA of the CDR3 is TGCAGCGTCGAGGGAGGGAGGGGGAGCGGTGAGACCCAGTACTTC. Translation gives CSVEGGRGSGETQYF.

This chain links TRBV7-9 with TRBJ1-1; D possibly corresponds to TRBD1 (5 bases). The CDR3 is made up of 14 amino acids. Trimming stripped 6 bases from V and 2 bases from J, with 13 bases between. Per the germline V gene, CDR1 is SEHNR and CDR2 is FQNEAQ (reference sequence). The DNA of the CDR3 is TGTGCCAGCAGTTCGAGACAGATAAACACTGAAGCTTTCTTT. It encodes CASSSRQINTEAFF. The full variable domain, its missing parts supplied by reference TRBV7-9 and TRBJ1-1, is DTGVSQNPRHKITKRGQNVTFRCDPISEHNRLYWYRQTLGQGPEFLTYFQNEAQLEKSRLLSDRFSAERPKGSFSTLEIQRTEQGDSAMYLCASSSRQINTEAFFGQGTRLTVV.

This clone came up a few times. The chain uses TRBV28 and TRBJ1-6; D remains ambiguous. Germline assignment: CDR1 MDHEN and CDR2 SYDVKM. This CDR3 is built from 14 residues. Between the trimmed V and J ends, which lost 1 base and 7 bases, there was a span of 8 bases. The CDR3 reads CASSLLALNSPLHF. The CDR3 DNA sequence: TGTGCCAGCAGTTTATTGGCCCTGAATTCACCCCTCCACTTT.

The chain joins TRBV19 to TRBJ2-2; the match to TRBD1 covers 8 bases. Germline CDR1 is LNHDA and CDR2 is SQIVND (reference sequence). The CDR3 has 16 amino acids. After removal of 3 bases from V and 4 bases from J, the junction contained 7 bases not matched to a gene. The CDR3 protein is CASSIGQGAGTGELFF. The CDR3 bases are TGTGCCAGTAGTATTGGGCAGGGGGCTGGCACCGGGGAGCTGTTTTTT.

The V gene is TRBV7-2, the J gene TRBJ1-5; D is possibly TRBD1 (6 bases). The CDR3 extends over 15 amino acids. Germline CDR1 is SGHTA and CDR2 is FQGNSA. V lost 3 bases and J 7 bases, leaving 16 bases between the germline ends. The CDR3 DNA sequence: TGTGCCAGCAGCTTGGATGGGGGCCGAGACCAGCCCCAGCATTTT. Its protein product is CASSLDGGRDQPQHF.

The chain recombines TRBV6-5 with TRBJ1-5; D is perhaps TRBD1 (6 bases). Trimming removed 5 bases at V and 0 bases at J, with 8 bases between. CDR1 is MNHEY, CDR2 SVGAGI, per germline. The CDR3 contains 14 residues. The CDR3 region is CASSRRGSNQPQHF. The CDR3 nucleotides read TGTGCCAGCAGTCGCAGGGGTAGCAATCAGCCCCAGCATTTT.

This chain connects TRBV7-8 to TRBJ2-1, with TRBD2 matching 10 bases. From germline, CDR1 is SGHVS and CDR2 FQNEAQ. The CDR3 covers 18 residues. Unmatched junction bases numbered 11, after V lost 2 bases and J lost 4 bases. The CDR3: CASSLFPSGSNSYNEQFF. As DNA, the CDR3 is TGTGCCAGCAGCTTATTTCCTAGCGGGAGTAATAGTTACAATGAGCAGTTCTTC.

V gene TRBV7-9 combines with J gene TRBJ2-3; 8 nucleotides align to TRBD1. The CDR3 runs to 14 residues. Germline lookup yields CDR1 SEHNR and CDR2 FQNEAQ (reference sequence). V was clipped by 5 bases and J by 6 bases; unmatched bases: 7. The CDR3 sequence: CASSPRGRSDTQYF. DNA for the CDR3: TGTGCCAGCAGCCCCAGGGGGCGATCGGATACGCAGTATTTT. Drawing the rest from reference TRBV7-9 and TRBJ2-3, the complete variable domain is DTGVSQNPRHKITKRGQNVTFRCDPISEHNRLYWYRQTLGQGPEFLTYFQNEAQLEKSRLLSDRFSAERPKGSFSTLEIQRTEQGDSAMYLCASSPRGRSDTQYFGPGTRLTVL.

The genes are TRBV15 and TRBJ2-1; TRBD1 might be the D (5 bases). Germline V gene lookup returns CDR1 LNHNV and CDR2 YYDKDF (reference sequence). The CDR3 sequence is 13 residues long. Trimming took 3 bases from V and 4 from J, leaving 7 bases between them. CDR3 DNA: TGTGCCACCAGCAGCGACAGATACAATGAGCAGTTCTTC. Residues: CATSSDRYNEQFF.

This clone was counted once. The V and J genes are TRBV30 and TRBJ2-2; D ambiguous. Trimming took 1 base from V and 7 from J, leaving 4 bases between them. Germline V CDR1 and CDR2: GTSNPN, SVGIG (reference sequence). The CDR3 extends over 11 amino acids. The CDR3 sequence is CAWSGGGELFF. In DNA, the CDR3 is TGTGCCTGGAGTGGGGGCGGGGAGCTGTTTTTT.

This chain joins TRBV4-2 and TRBJ1-1; D remains unclear. CDR1 is LGHNA and CDR2 is YNFKEQ in the germline V gene. This CDR3 region has 12 residues. Trimming left V 4 bases short and J 0 bases short, with 3 bases between. CDR3 sequence: CASSLMNTEAFF. CDR3 DNA sequence: TGTGCCAGCAGCCTTATGAACACTGAAGCTTTCTTT.

This chain uses TRBV7-9 with TRBJ2-7; D unresolved. The germline CDR1 and CDR2 sequences are SEHNR and FQNEAQ (reference sequence). Trimming took 0 bases from V and 4 from J, leaving 4 bases between them. CDR3 length equals 12 residues. The CDR3: CASSLAKYEQYF. CDR3 nucleotide sequence: TGTGCCAGCAGCTTAGCCAAATACGAGCAGTACTTC.

The chain is built from TRBV2 and TRBJ1-2; the D gene is possibly TRBD1 (5 bases). The CDR3 consists of 15 residues. Trimming shortened V by 6 bases and J by 1 base, and 15 bases separated the two germline ends. Germline values: CDR1 SNHLY, CDR2 FYNNEI. Here the CDR3 DNA reads TGTGCCAGCAGGCCCATTCAGGGATTTAACTATGGCTACACCTTC. Protein: CASRPIQGFNYGYTF.

CDR3 amino acids: CASRDAGLTSEQFF. CDR3 nucleotides: TGTGCCAGTCGGGACGCTGGGCTGACAAGTGAGCAGTTCTTC. V and J are TRBV2 and TRBJ2-1; D may be TRBD1 or TRBD2 (5 bases each). Trimming removed 9 bases from V and 9 bases from J, with 21 bases in between. Germline CDR1 is SNHLY and CDR2 is FYNNEI. This CDR3 has 14 amino acids.

This clone is a singleton in its sample. The rearrangement joins TRBV5-4 to TRBJ1-1; D ambiguous. With 1 base removed from V and 7 bases from J, the gap between germline ends came to 17 bases. Looked up from germline, CDR1 is SGHNT and CDR2 is YYREEE (reference sequence). The CDR3 is made up of 15 amino acids. In DNA, the CDR3 is TGTGCCAGCAGCTTGTTTGGGAAGGAGTGGCATGAAGCTTTCTTT. Translation: CASSLFGKEWHEAFF. The full variable domain, in which reference TRBV5-4 and TRBJ1-1 provide the parts outside the CDR3, is ETGVTQSPTHLIKTRGQQVTLRCSSQSGHNTVSWYQQALGQGPQFIFQYYREEENGRGNFPPRFSGLQFPNYSSELNVNALELDDSALYLCASSLFGKEWHEAFFGQGTRLTVV.

This clone occurred many times. This chain links TRBV6-5 with TRBJ1-4; tentative D call: TRBD1 (5 bases). The CDR3 totals 15 residues. Germline CDR1 MNHEY, CDR2 SVGAGI. V lost 0 bases to trimming and J lost 6 bases, with 11 bases between them. The CDR3 reads CASSYSRAGDEKLFF. The CDR3 DNA reads as TGTGCCAGCAGTTACTCGAGGGCGGGGGATGAAAAACTGTTTTTT.

V is TRBV28 and J is TRBJ1-4; no firm D call. Trimming pared 6 bases from V and 3 bases from J, leaving 11 bases between. The CDR3 totals 14 residues. Germline V gene data show CDR1 as MDHEN and CDR2 as SYDVKM. Here the CDR3 DNA reads TGTGCCAGCAGCGCGACGACCTCTAATGAAAAACTGTTTTTT. Translated, it gives CASSATTSNEKLFF.

The J gene is TRBJ1-5, the V gene TRBV9, with a tentative D call TRBD1 (5 bases). There are 15 residues in the CDR3. Trimming took 0 bases from V and 5 from J, leaving 12 bases between them. Per germline, CDR1 SGDLS and CDR2 YYNGEE. The CDR3 DNA is TGTGCCAGCAGCGTAGGTCTCAGGGTAGATCAGCCCCAGCATTTT. Its translation is CASSVGLRVDQPQHF.

In this sample, this clone turned up a few times. The rearrangement links TRBV28 to TRBJ1-1, with 7 bases identical to TRBD1. This CDR3 is 13 amino acids long. Germline loops: CDR1 MDHEN, CDR2 SYDVKM. The V gene end was trimmed by 6 bases and the J gene end by 7 bases; junction bases not matched to a gene: 8. The CDR3 region has the DNA TGTGCCAGCAGCTACGGGACAGCTCGTGAAGCTTTCTTT. It encodes CASSYGTAREAFF.

Note on this clone: Mismatch with germline at one junction end may stem from a read error. J is TRBJ2-5 and V is TRBV27, with D possibly TRBD2 on 6 matching bases. This CDR3 is built from 14 residues. Germline V CDR1 and CDR2: MNHEY, SMNVEV (reference sequence). DNA of the CDR3: TGTGCCAGCAGTTTGGTGTGGGGGGTAGAGGCCCAGTACTTC. It codes for CASSLVWGVEAQYF.